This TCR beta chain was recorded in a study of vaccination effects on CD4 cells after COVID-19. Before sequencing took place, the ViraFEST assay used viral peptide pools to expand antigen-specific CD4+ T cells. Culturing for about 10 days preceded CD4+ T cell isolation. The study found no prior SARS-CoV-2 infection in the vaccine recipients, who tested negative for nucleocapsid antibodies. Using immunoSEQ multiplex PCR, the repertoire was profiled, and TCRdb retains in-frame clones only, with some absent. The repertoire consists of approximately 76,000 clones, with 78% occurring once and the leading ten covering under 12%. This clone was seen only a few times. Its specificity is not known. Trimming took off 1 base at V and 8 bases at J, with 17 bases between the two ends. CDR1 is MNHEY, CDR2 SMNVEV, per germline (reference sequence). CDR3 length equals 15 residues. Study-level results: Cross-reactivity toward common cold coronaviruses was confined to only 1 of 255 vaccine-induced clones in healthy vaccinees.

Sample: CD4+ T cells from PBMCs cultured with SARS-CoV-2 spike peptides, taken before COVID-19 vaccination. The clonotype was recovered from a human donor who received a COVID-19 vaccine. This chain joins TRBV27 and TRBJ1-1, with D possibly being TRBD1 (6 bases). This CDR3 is CASSLLPGGRGEAFF. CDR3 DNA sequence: TGTGCCAGCAGTTTATTACCCGGGGGTAGGGGGGAAGCTTTCTTT.